This T cell receptor (beta chain) was observed in a study of OX40 agonist ivuxolimab in advanced cancers. Some clones are missing from TCRdb's copy, which holds only in-frame ones; the method was immunoSEQ multiplex PCR. Here the sample spans fewer than 12,000 clones, around 84% being singletons. To note about this clone: What it recognizes is unknown.

The study's findings and limits: Compared with others, partial responders at 0.1-3.0 mg/kg displayed clonal expansion among the lowest.

CDR3 length: 15 amino acids. Germline lookup yields CDR1 SGHVS and CDR2 FQNEAQ. V lost 1 base to trimming and J lost 2 bases, with 9 bases between them. The chain recombines TRBV7-8 with TRBJ1-3, with TRBD1 as a possible D gene (5 bases). This clonotype was obtained from an adult with an advanced solid tumor such as melanoma, head and neck, liver or kidney cancer. Sequencing was performed on CD4+ or CD8+ T cells sorted from blood, taken in a trial of the OX40 agonist ivuxolimab. The CDR3 region is CASSLGRGTGNTIYF. The CDR3 DNA reads TGTGCCAGCAGCTTAGGAAGGGGAACTGGAAACACCATATATTTT.